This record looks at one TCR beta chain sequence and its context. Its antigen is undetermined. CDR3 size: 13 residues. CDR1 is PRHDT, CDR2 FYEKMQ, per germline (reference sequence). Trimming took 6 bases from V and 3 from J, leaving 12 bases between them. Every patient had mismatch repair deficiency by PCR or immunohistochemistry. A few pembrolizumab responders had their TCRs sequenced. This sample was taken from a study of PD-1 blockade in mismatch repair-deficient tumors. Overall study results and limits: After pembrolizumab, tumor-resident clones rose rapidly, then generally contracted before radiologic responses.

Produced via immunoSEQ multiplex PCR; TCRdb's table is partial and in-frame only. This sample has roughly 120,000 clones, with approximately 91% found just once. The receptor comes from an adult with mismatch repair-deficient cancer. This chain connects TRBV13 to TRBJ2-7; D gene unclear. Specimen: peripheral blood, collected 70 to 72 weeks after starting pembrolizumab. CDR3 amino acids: CASRPSPLYEQYF. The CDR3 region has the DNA TGTGCCAGCAGGCCGTCCCCCCTCTACGAGCAGTACTTC.